This TCR beta chain was found in a study of spatial heterogeneity in lung cancer. The CDR3 consists of 14 residues. Germline V CDR1 and CDR2: SGHRS, YFSETQ. V was trimmed by 2 bases and J by 2 bases, leaving 10 bases between them. TCRdb redid the calling of the 5' RACE reads with MiXCR, one entry per CDR3 protein. This table has roughly 38,000 distinct CDR3 sequences, 10% to 13% appearing once. Time point here: blood at routine non-recurrence follow-up after resection. The clonotype was recovered from a female donor with early-stage non-small cell lung cancer. This chain joins TRBV5-1 and TRBJ2-5; D may be TRBD1 (6 bases). Specimen: PBMCs, collected at follow-up. The CDR3 protein is CASSFRGPQETQYF. The DNA of the CDR3 is TGCGCCAGCAGCTTCAGGGGACCGCAAGAGACCCAGTACTTC.